This TCR beta chain stems from a study of blood T cells in healthy people across ages. A note on this clonotype: Its antigen is unknown.

Findings of the study overall: As age increased, TCR beta diversity per million T cells fell in a roughly linear fashion.

Germline V gene data show CDR1 as MNHNY and CDR2 as SVGAGI (reference sequence). The CDR3 runs to 16 residues. The V and J ends lost 5 bases and 0 bases, in that order; junction bases with no gene match: 5. For the second PCR, which ran for about 7 to 11 cycles, a sample-barcoded 5' primer and a J-beta primer mix were used. TCRdb ran MiXCR on the 5' RACE reads and lists one entry per CDR3 protein. The table shows 1.5 million to 2 million distinct CDR3 sequences, with about 35% occurring only once. Sequenced material: blood. This receptor was taken from a woman under 40 in good health. The V call is TRBV6-6, the J call TRBJ2-2, with TRBD1 identical over 8 bases. CDR3 nucleotides: TGTGCCAGCAGTGGGACAGGATATACGAACACCGGGGAGCTGTTTTTT. This translates into CASSGTGYTNTGELFF.